This entry is about one T cell receptor beta chain. The antigen it recognizes is unknown. Base quality data are lacking; no much larger clone is found one base away. To prepare the library, the immunoSEQ multiplex PCR assay was applied. A mixture of 60 forward primers for TCR Vbeta segments and 13 reverse primers for TCR Jbeta segments was used in the multiplex PCR. The CDR3 region of rearranged TCR beta genes was amplified from genomic DNA with a multiplex PCR assay. On the Illumina HiSeq System, the amplified TCR beta libraries were sequenced as 87-base-pair reads. The authors' analysis ran thus. In a later analysis, 80 million or so unique TCR beta chains were counted across the roughly 610 repertoires, and approximately 11 million of these chains were shared by at least two donors. A nearest-neighbor algorithm error-corrected the raw reads and collapsed the reads into unique sequences, merging closely related sequences to remove PCR and sequencing errors. Alignment of CDR3 sequences to IMGT reference sequences was used to assign V, D and J gene segments. For a sequence to be retained, a match of at least six nucleotides was required to both a V gene segment and a J gene segment. Rearrangements were classified as productive when the CDR3 lacked stop codons and remained in frame with V and J, and all other rearrangements were classified as non-productive. CDR3 was defined by IMGT convention, running from the second conserved V-encoded cysteine to the conserved J-encoded phenylalanine. The earlier analysis of some 540 of the donors excluded any sequence lacking an unambiguous match to a single V gene segment. In an earlier analysis of a few hundred of the donors, V segments were called functional above 56.7% productive rearrangements and were called segregating when the between-donor standard deviation exceeded 5%. A statistical classification framework was built to diagnose cytomegalovirus status from the catalog of TCR beta chain sequences. In a later analysis, TCR nucleotide sequences were compared against IMGT/GENE-DB human TR gene sequences so that V and J genes could be assigned. The TCRdist pipeline was used in a later analysis to assign CDR3 sequences and most-parsimonious VDJ recombination scenarios. In a later analysis, each TCR beta chain was defined by its CDR3 amino acid sequence together with its V-gene family, and reads without a unique V-gene family were excluded. To address suspected cross-contamination and a sequencing artifact, a later analysis removed some 620 highly shared, low-generation-probability nucleotide sequences. A later analysis calculated a clonal expansion index for each public chain from normalized within-repertoire ranks of inferred template counts. Generation probabilities in a later analysis came from a VDJ recombination model fitted to out-of-frame rearrangements, and those results were checked against IGoR. In a later analysis, TCR-TCR, TCR-HLA and TCR-CMV co-occurrence was scored with hypergeometric tests, and a repertoire-size bias correction was applied to TCR pairs. A later analysis estimated false discovery rates by permuting HLA or CMV assignments 20 times. In a later analysis, co-occurring TCRs were grouped with DBSCAN, and TCRdist sequence similarity was added when clustering was performed within HLA-allele-positive subsets. Co-occurrence clustering excluded repertoires with fewer than 30,000 or more than 120,000 public chains, plus five with anomalous nucleotide sharing. What TCRdb holds here is the immuneACCESS table cut down to in-frame rearrangements. Part of the clones is not present; checked against another copy, under half of the missing clones reflect an unresolved V gene, and the others are unexplained. That table gives V, J and clone size, and the DNA gave D and trimming. The sample yields about 150,000 clones; around 85% were counted once. The top ten constitute 1% of the sample.

CDR1 and CDR2, looked up from the germline V gene, are SGHTA and FQGNSA. Unmatched junction bases come to 6, with V trimmed by 5 bases and J by 6 bases. CDR3 length: 14 amino acids, cysteine to phenylalanine. The entry retains the CDR3 DNA only, 42 bases that are in frame from base 1. The cohort consisted of approximately 690 healthy bone marrow donors. Cohort members were all nominally healthy when sampled, although unrecorded immune exposures were likely present. The donor tested CMV seronegative, placing the donor among the approximately 400 seronegative members of the cohort. Each donor provided a peripheral blood sample, and peripheral blood mononuclear cells were used for TCR beta sequencing. The Qiagen DNeasy Blood Extraction Kit was used to extract genomic DNA from the blood cell samples. The record originates from a study of cytomegalovirus exposure and HLA in healthy donors (dated by TCRdb to 2016 to 2017). Study-level background: In an earlier analysis of roughly 590 of the donors, approximately 260 Gb of sequence data and 100 million or so unique TCR beta sequences from 150 million to 200 million T cells were reported. About 300 gigabases of sequencing data and approximately 85 million unique TCR sequences were included in an early release covering around 650 HLA-typed donors. The genetic ancestry cluster associated with self-reported Caucasian donors included over 80% of the roughly 400 genotyped donors. The study aimed to test whether signatures of past pathogen exposure could be identified by cataloging public T cell receptors. The T cell repertoires of 550 to 850 subjects were profiled by immunosequencing and related to cytomegalovirus serostatus. Along with the approximately 670-subject first cohort, a separate validation cohort of over 90 different subjects was used. High-throughput TCR immunosequencing, statistical association of individual TCRs with disease status, and machine learning were combined to predict cytomegalovirus infection status. To study patterns of TCR occurrence, a later analysis re-analyzed previously published TCR beta repertoires from several hundred donors and added high-resolution HLA genotyping. The later analysis used no new phenotypic data to find candidate immune exposures, relying instead on TCR beta sequences and their occurrence across donors. An earlier analysis of 587 of the donors used high-throughput TCR beta sequencing to judge whether each TCR beta V gene segment behaved as functional or pseudogenic. Donor age, sex, ethnicity and CMV serostatus were compiled together with the repertoire data. Genome-wide SNP genotypes for about three fifths of the roughly 670 donors were used in a later genetic analysis, which treated that subset as a discovery cohort. All discovery cohort repertoires had been generated on a single sequencing platform. Both class I and class II loci were covered by HLA typing, at four-digit resolution. Typing coverage differed by locus: A, B, C, DRB1 and DQB1 were typed in roughly 620-630 donors, DQA1 in 500 to 550, DPA1 in around 600, and DPB1 in approximately 450. Several DR-DQ haplotypes were handled as single units for association and clustering because linkage in the cohort was strong. Among around 400 genotyped donors of the cohort, an average of around 240,000 unique TCR beta nucleotide sequences were sequenced per donor, around 18% of them non-productive. General conclusions and limits of the study: A later analysis found that most CMV-associated TCR beta chains appeared HLA-restricted, with HLA associations seemingly driven largely by CMV exposure. Because some donors lacked HLA typing at each locus, the association tests relied only on the typed subset. The authors suggested that the approach could potentially be generalized to other disease states and immunological phenotypes. Several of the top co-occurrence clusters appeared to be linked to parvovirus B19, influenza, CMV and Epstein-Barr virus, according to a later analysis. The only immune exposure information available for the cohort was CMV serostatus. Sequencing depth was assumed to be roughly uniform across donors in the presence/absence analyses, though that assumption may not hold. The study gave a list of 150 to 200 TCR beta chains associated with cytomegalovirus. In an earlier analysis of some 500 of the donors, most TCR beta V segments appeared in productive rearrangements about 87% or about 30% of the time, broadly matching IMGT annotations. Strong co-occurrence of HLA alleles, especially DR and DQ, made assigning TCR associations to individual alleles difficult. A few of the identified cytomegalovirus-associated TCR beta chains were confirmed in vitro to be specific for cytomegalovirus antigens. Because counts were too low, more than 15 rarely observed V segments, including chromosome 9 orphons, were left out of the earlier analysis of several hundred of the donors. Correlated functional status among segregating V segments might be attributable to linkage disequilibrium, but an unknown experimental factor could not be ruled out. Most TCR sequences were seen in very few donors, while some public TCRs were found in many individuals. The classifier was reported to diagnose cytomegalovirus status with high specificity and sensitivity in both the original cohort and the validation cohort. In a later analysis, HLA-associated TCR beta chains were found to be more clonally expanded and to have lower generation probabilities than equally common non-associated chains. The 87-base-pair reads could not distinguish some IMGT-functional V segments, including TRBV6-2 and TRBV6-3, so those segments were excluded. V-gene and J-gene trimming of TCR beta chains was associated with a missense DCLRE1C variant in a later genetic analysis, and the association was replicated in an independent cohort. A cluster of highly shared sequence variants was judged likely to be a technical artifact of the sequencing pipeline. A later analysis found that TCR association rates varied across HLA loci, with DRB1 alleles showing the most associated TCRs and HLA-C alleles the fewest. A later genetic analysis reported fewer N-insertions in productive TCRs among donors in an Asian-associated ancestry cluster than the 666-donor mean. Only TCR beta chains were sequenced in this cohort, and the absence of alpha or paired-chain data limited detectable features. At a false discovery rate of 0.05, a later analysis linked around 17,000 TCR beta sequences to specific HLA alleles. A further reported finding was that TCR beta sequences accurately predicted the HLA-A and HLA-B alleles for most subjects in the first cohort.

The V gene is TRBV7-2 and the J gene is TRBJ2-2, with 7 central nucleotides matching TRBD2. The sequenced material came from PBMCs. The TCR comes from a boy aged 2 to 9 in good health and CMV-seronegative. The nucleotide sequence reads as follows: TGTGCCAGCAGCCCCACTAGCGTCCCCGGGGAGCTGTTTTTT. Its translation reads: CASSPTSVPGELFF.